Listed below are T cell receptor beta chains from one sample, sequenced in a study of shared clonotypes between healthy human individuals. Produced via immunoSEQ multiplex PCR; TCRdb's table is partial and in-frame only. Of roughly 1,600,000 clones detected, approximately 98.5% appear once; the ten largest clones hold under 0.45%. Sequencing was performed on naive CD4+ T cells sorted from blood. These receptors were collected from a man aged 25 to 40 in good health. Each CDR3 is given with its conserved first and last residue. Size is stated for part of the rows, as once, few or many counts, or as a class when the clone is expanded.

v_call,clone_size,cdr3_aa
TRBV28,-,CASTVWPENEQYF
TRBV9,once,CASSDRRGYGYTF
TRBV4-1,once,CASSQVYISSYEQYF
TRBV4-1,-,CASSSTGGVKDTEAFF
TRBV2,-,CASSDTGDYNEQFF
TRBV10-3,-,CAISRTSGRGNEQYF
TRBV7-6,-,CASSLGSVYNEQFF
TRBV28,-,CASSTRTGGSYEQYF
TRBV5-8,-,CASSADRLPSGEAFF
TRBV7-2,-,CASSWGMLADEQYF
TRBV15,once,CATSRDRRLAGYNEQFF
TRBV30,-,CAWGYGTGSSYEQYF
TRBV7-2,-,CASSAVRDPGELFF
TRBV10-3,-,CAISERASSYNEQFF
TRBV6-5,-,CASRLTPNNEQFF
TRBV6-6,-,CASSYGTSGYEQYF
TRBV6-1,-,CASSELWERAAPNYGYTF
TRBV6-1,-,CASSETPGGPSTDTQYF
TRBV7-2,once,CASSLDIGRGNEKLFF
TRBV29-1,-,CRAAGQRLLETQYF
TRBV2,-,CASSVKKNTGELFF
TRBV18,-,CASSPQLAGRHVNEQFF
TRBV5-1,-,CASRLDWNTGELFF
TRBV5-1,once,CASSLLPSGSTDTQYF
TRBV5-1,once,CASSLMGQGTDEQYF
TRBV13,few,CASSSGRGGPYEQYF
TRBV28,once,CASSLTGVNEKLFF
TRBV20-1,-,CSARENAEAFF
TRBV9,-,CASSVDRGTSYGYTF
TRBV7-2,-,CASSAGLVGNEQFF
TRBV19,-,CASREVSSYNEQFF
TRBV10-3,-,CAISERSTSVYNEQFF
TRBV9,-,CASSNQGADTQYF
TRBV10-3,-,CGRRGAGGGEQFF
TRBV11-2,-,CASSLVWDNRGAYEQYF
TRBV25-1,-,CASSDHLDTGELFF
TRBV27,-,CASSNRVSNEQYF
TRBV12-5,-,CASGPVGPGQGPWTQYF
TRBV5-6,-,CASSLRYQRSF
TRBV18,-,CASSPGTGLNQPQHF
TRBV7-7,-,CASSPIDTSSNEQFF